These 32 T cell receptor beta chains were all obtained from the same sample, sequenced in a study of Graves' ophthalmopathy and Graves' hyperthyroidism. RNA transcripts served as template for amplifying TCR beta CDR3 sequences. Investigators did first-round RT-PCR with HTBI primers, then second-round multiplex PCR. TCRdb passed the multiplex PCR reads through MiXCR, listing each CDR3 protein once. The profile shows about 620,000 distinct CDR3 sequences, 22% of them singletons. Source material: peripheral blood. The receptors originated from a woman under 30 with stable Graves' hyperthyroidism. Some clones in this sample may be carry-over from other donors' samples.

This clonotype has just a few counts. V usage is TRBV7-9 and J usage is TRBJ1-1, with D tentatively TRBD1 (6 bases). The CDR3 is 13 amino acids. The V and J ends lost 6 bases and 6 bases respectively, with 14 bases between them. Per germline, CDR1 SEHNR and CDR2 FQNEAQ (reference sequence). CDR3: CASSFPGGSEAFF. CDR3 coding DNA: TGTGCCAGCAGTTTTCCGGGGGGCTCTGAAGCTTTCTTT.

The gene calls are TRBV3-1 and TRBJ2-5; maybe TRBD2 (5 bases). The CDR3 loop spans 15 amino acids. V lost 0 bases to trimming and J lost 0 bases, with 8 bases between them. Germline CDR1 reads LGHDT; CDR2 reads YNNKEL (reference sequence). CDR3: CASSQDSGYQETQYF. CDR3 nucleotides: TGTGCCAGCAGCCAAGATTCGGGGTACCAAGAGACCCAGTACTTC.

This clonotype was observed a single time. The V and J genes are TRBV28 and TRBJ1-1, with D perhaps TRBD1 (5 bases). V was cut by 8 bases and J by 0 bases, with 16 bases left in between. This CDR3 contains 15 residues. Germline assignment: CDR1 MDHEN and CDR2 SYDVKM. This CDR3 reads CASSFTGTLNTEAFF. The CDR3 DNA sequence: TGTGCCAGCTCATTTACCGGGACTTTGAACACTGAAGCTTTCTTT. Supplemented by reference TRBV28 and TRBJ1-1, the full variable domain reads DVKVTQSSRYLVKRTGEKVFLECVQDMDHENMFWYRQDPGLGLRLIYFSYDVKMKEKGDIPEGYSVSREKKERFSLILESASTNQTSMYLCASSFTGTLNTEAFFGQGTRLTVV.

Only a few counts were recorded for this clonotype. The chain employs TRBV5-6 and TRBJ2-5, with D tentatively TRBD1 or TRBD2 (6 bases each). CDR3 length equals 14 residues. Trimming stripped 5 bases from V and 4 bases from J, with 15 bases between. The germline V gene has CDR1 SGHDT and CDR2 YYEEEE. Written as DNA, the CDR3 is TGTGCCAGCAGTCGGGGGCAACTGAGAGAGACCCAGTACTTC. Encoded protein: CASSRGQLRETQYF.

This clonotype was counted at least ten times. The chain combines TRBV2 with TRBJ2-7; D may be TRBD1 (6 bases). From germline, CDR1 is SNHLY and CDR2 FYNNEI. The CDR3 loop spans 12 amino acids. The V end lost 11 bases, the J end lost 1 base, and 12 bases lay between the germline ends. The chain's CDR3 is CAGRTDSYEQYF. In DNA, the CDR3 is TGTGCCGGTAGGACAGATTCCTACGAGCAGTACTTC. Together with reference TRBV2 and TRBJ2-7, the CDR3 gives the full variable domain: EPEVTQTPSHQVTQMGQEVILRCVPISNHLYFYWYRQILGQKVEFLVSFYNNEISEKSEIFDDQFSVERPDGSNFTLKIRSTKLEDSAMYFCAGRTDSYEQYFGPGTRLTVT.

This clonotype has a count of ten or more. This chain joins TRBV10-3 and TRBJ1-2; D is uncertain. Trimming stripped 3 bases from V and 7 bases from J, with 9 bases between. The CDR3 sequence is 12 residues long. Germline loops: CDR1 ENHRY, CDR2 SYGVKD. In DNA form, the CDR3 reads TGTGCCATCAGTGACGGGGAAGCTGGCTACACCTTC. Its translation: CAISDGEAGYTF.

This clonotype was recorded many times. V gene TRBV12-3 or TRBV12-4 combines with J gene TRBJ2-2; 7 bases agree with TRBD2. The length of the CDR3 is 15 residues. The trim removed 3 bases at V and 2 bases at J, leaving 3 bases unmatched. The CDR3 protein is CASSFLAVNTGELFF. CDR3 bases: TGTGCCAGCAGTTTTCTAGCGGTAAACACCGGGGAGCTGTTTTTT.

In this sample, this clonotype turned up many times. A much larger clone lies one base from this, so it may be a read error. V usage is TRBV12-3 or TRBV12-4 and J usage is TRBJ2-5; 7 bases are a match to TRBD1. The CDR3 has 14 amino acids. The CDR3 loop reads CASSPRTGQETKYF. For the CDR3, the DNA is TGTGCCAGCAGTCCACGGACAGGACAAGAGACCAAGTACTTC.

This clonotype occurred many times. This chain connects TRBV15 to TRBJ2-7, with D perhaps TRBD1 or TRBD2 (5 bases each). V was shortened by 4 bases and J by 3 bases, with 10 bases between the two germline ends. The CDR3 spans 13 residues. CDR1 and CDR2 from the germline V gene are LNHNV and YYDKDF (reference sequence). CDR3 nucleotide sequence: TGTGCCACCAGCAAGGGACGGTACTACGAGCAGTACTTC. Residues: CATSKGRYYEQYF.

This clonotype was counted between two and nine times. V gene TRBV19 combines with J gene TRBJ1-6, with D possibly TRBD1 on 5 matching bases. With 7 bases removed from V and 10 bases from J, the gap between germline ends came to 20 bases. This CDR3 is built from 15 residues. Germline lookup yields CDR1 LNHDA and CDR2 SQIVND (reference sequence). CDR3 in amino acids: CASTKGEMRTSPLHF. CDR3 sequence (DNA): TGTGCCAGTACCAAAGGGGAAATGAGGACGTCACCCCTCCACTTT.

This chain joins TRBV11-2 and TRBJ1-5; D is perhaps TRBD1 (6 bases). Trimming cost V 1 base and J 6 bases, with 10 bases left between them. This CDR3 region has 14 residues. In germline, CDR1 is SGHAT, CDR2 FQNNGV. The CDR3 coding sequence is TGTGCCAGCAGCTTAGCCGACAGGTTTCAGCCCCAGCATTTT. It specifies CASSLADRFQPQHF.

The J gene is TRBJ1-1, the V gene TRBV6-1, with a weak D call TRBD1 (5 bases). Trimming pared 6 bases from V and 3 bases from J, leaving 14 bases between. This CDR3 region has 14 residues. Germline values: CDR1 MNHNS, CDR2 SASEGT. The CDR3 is CASRLSRDHTEAFF. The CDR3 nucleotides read TGTGCCAGCAGGTTAAGCAGGGATCACACTGAAGCTTTCTTT.

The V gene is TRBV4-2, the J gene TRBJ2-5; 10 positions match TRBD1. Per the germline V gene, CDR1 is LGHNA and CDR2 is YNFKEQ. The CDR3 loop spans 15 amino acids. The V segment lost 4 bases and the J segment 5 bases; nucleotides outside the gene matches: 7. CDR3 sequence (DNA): TGTGCCAGCAGCCTTGAGACAGGGGGCGCCGAGACCCAGTACTTC. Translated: CASSLETGGAETQYF.

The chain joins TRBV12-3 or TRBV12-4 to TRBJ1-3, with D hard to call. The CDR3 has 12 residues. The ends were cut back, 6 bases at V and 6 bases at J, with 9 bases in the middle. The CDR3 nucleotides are TGTGCCAGCAGCCCCCCAACAAACACCATATATTTT. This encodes CASSPPTNTIYF.

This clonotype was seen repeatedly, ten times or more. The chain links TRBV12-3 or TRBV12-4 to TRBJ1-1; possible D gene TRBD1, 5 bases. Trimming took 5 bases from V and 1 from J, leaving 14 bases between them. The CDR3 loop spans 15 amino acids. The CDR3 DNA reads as TGTGCCAGCAGTCCCCCGGGACGGGAGAACACTGAAGCTTTCTTT. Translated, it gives CASSPPGRENTEAFF.

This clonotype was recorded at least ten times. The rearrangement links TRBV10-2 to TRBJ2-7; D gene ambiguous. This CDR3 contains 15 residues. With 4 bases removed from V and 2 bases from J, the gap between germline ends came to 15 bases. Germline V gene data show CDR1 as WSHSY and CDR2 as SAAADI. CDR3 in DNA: TGCGCCAGCAGTGCCCTGGGGATGGCACCCTACGAGCAGTACTTC. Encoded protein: CASSALGMAPYEQYF.

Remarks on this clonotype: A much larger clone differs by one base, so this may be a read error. The CDR3 bases are TGTGCCTGGAGTACCTCCGAGACAGGGGTAGGCTACACCTTC. Translation: CAWSTSETGVGYTF. The gene calls are TRBV30 and TRBJ1-2, with TRBD1 matching 8 bases. Per germline, CDR1 GTSNPN and CDR2 SVGIG (reference sequence). V trimming: 2 bases; J trimming: 8 bases; junction bases outside the gene matches: 10. The CDR3 length is 14 residues.

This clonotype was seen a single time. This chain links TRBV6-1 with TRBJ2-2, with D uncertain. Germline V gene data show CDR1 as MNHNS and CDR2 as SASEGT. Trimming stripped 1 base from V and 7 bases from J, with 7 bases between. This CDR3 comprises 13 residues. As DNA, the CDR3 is TGTGCCAGCAGTGAAGGAGAGGTCGGGGAGCTGTTTTTT. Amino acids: CASSEGEVGELFF.

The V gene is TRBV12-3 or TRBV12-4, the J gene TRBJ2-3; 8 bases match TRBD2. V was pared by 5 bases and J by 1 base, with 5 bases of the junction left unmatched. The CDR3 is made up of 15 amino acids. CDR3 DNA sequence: TGTGCCAGCAGTCCCCCCGGGAGGGGCACAGATACGCAGTATTTT. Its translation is CASSPPGRGTDTQYF.

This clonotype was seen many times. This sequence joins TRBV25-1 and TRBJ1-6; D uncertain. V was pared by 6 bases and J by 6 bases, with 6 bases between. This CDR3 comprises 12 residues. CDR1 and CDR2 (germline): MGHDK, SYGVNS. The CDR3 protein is CASRRVNSPLHF. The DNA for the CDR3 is TGTGCCAGCAGGAGGGTTAATTCACCCCTCCACTTT. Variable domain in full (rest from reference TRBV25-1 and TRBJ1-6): EADIYQTPRYLVIGTGKKITLECSQTMGHDKMYWYQQDPGMELHLIHYSYGVNSTEKGDLSSESTVSRIRTEHFPLTLESARPSHTSQYLCASRRVNSPLHFGNGTRLTVT.

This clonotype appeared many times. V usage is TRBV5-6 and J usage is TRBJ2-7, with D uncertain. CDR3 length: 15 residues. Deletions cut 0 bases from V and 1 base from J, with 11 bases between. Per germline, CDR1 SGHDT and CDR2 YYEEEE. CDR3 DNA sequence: TGTGCCAGCAGCTTGGAGTGGGGTAGGTCCTACGAGCAGTACTTC. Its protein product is CASSLEWGRSYEQYF.

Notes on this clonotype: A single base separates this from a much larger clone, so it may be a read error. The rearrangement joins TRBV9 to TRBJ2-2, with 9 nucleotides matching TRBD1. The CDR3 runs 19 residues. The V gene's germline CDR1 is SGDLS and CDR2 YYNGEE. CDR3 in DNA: TGTGCCAGCAGCGTAGACCCCGAGGCGGGGACAGGGCAAACCGGGGAGCCGTTTTTT. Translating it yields CASSVDPEAGTGQTGEPFF.

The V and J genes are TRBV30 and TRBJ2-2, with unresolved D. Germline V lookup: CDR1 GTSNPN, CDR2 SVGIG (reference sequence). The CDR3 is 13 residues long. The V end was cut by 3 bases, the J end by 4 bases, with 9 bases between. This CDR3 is CAWSPRSTGELFF. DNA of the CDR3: TGTGCCTGGAGCCCGAGGAGCACCGGGGAGCTGTTTTTT.

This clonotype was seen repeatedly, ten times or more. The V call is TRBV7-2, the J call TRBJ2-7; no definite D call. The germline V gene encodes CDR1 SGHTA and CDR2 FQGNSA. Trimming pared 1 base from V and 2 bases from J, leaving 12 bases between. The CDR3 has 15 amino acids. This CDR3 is CASSLVQLSAYEQYF. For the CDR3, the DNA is TGTGCCAGCAGCTTAGTACAGCTGTCGGCCTACGAGCAGTACTTC.

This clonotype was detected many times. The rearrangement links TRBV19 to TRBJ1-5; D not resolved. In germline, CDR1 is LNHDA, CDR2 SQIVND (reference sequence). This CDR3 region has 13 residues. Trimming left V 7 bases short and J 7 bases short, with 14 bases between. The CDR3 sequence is CASNTVVNQPQHF. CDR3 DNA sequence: TGTGCCAGTAATACAGTGGTAAACCAGCCCCAGCATTTT.

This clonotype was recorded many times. CDR3 DNA sequence: TGTGCCAGCAGTCCAGGGGAACAGCGTTCACCCCTCCACTTT. As protein: CASSPGEQRSPLHF. The chain employs TRBV12-3 or TRBV12-4 and TRBJ1-6; tentative D call: TRBD1 (6 bases). The V gene lost 5 bases and the J gene lost 9 bases, with 14 bases spanning the gap. CDR3 size: 14 residues.

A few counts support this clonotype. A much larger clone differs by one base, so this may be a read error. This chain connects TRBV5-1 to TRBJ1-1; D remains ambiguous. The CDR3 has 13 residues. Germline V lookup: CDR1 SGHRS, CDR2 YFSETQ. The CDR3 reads CARSFRHNTEAFF. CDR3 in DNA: TGCGCCCGCAGCTTTAGACACAACACTGAAGCTTTCTTT.

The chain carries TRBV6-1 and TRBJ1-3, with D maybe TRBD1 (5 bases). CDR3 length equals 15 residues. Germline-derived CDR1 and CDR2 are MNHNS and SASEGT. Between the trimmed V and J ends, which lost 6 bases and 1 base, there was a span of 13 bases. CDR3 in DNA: TGTGCCAGCAGGCTTGGACAACAATCTGGAAACACCATATATTTT. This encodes CASRLGQQSGNTIYF.

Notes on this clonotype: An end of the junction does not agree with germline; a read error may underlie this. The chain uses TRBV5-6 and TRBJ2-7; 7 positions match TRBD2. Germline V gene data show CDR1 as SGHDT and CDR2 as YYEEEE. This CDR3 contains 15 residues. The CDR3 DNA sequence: TGTGTCAGCAGCTTGACGGGGGAGGGCTCCTACGAGCAGTACTTC. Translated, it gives CVSSLTGEGSYEQYF.

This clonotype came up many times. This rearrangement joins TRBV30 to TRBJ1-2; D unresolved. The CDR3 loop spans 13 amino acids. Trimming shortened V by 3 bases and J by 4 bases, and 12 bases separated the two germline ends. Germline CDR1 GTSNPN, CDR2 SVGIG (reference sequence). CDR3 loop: CAWRRLIPYGYTF. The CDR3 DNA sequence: TGTGCCTGGAGGCGGCTTATACCCTATGGCTACACCTTC.

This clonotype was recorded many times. CDR3 coding DNA: TGTGCCAGCAGTTACGAGTGGACGGACTATGGCTACACCTTC. As protein: CASSYEWTDYGYTF. V gene TRBV6-2 or TRBV6-3 combines with J gene TRBJ1-2; no reliable D call. Trimming shortened V by 2 bases and J by 3 bases, and 10 bases separated the two germline ends. The CDR3 extends over 14 amino acids. The germline V gene has CDR1 MNHEY and CDR2 SVGEGT.

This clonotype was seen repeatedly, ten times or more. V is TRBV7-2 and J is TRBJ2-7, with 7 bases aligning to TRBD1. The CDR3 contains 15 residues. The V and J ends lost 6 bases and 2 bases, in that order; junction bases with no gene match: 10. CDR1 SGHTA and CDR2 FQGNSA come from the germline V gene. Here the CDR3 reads CASRLDRDSPYEQYF. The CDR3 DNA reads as TGTGCCAGCAGATTGGACCGGGACAGTCCCTACGAGCAGTACTTC.